This record concerns one T cell receptor beta chain sequence. The data originate from a study of beta chain features in type 1 diabetes. In the study overall: Patients and healthy donors were similar in age, gender and cell yields.

J gave up 0 bases and V 0 bases, and 10 bases lay outside the gene matches. CDR1 is SGHRS and CDR2 is YFSETQ in the germline V gene. The CDR3 is 19 residues long. The authors reverse transcribed all of the isolated RNA, so sequencing captured expressed TCRB transcripts. Reads from naive, central memory and regulatory T cell samples averaged about 3.9 million. TCRdb's table, derived via immunoSEQ multiplex PCR, lists solely in-frame clones and lacks some. The repertoire has roughly 380,000 clones, around 19% of them found once; the top ten carry 0.044%. Source material: naive CD4+ T cells from blood. V gene TRBV5-1 combines with J gene TRBJ2-7; TRBD2 matches at 12 bases. The receptor's source is a woman between 18 and 30 years old in good health. The CDR3 DNA reads as TGCGCCAGCAGCTTGGTGTCTAGCGGGAGGGCCCTATTCTCCTACGAGCAGTACTTC. Translating it yields CASSLVSSGRALFSYEQYF.